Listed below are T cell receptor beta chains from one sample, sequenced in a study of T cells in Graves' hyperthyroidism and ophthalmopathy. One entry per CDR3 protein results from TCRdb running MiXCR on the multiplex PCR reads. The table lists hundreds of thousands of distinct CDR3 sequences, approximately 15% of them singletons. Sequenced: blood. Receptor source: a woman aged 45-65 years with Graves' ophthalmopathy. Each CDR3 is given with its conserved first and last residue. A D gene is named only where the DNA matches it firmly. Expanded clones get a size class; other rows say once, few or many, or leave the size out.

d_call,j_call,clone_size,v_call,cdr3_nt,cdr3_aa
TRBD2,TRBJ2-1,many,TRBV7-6,TGTGCCAGCAGCTCTACTAGCGGGAGCAGGGAGCAGTTCTTC,CASSSTSGSREQFF
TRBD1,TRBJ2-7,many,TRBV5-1,TGCGCCAGCAGCTTGGCAGCCGGGACAGCGCAATCCTACGAGCAGTACTTC,CASSLAAGTAQSYEQYF
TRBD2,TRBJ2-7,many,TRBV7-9,TGTGCCAGCAGCTCCGGACTAGCGGGAATCAACGAGCAGTACTTC,CASSSGLAGINEQYF
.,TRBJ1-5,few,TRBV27,TGTGCCAGCAGGATAGGGAATCAGCCCCAGCATTTT,CASRIGNQPQHF
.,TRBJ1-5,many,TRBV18,TGTGCCAGCTCACCCCCGGACCACTCTAATCAGCCCCAGCATTTT,CASSPPDHSNQPQHF
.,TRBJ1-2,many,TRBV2,TGTGCCAGCAACGAGCAGGGGACGGGGGGCTACACCTTC,CASNEQGTGGYTF
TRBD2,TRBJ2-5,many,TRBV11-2,TGTGCCAGCAGCGGAGCGGACCGGGAACTAGCGGGATTGGAGACCCAGTACTTC,CASSGADRELAGLETQYF
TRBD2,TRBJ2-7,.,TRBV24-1,TGTGCCACCAGTGATACGACTAGCGGGAAGTACGAGCAGTACTTC,CATSDTTSGKYEQYF
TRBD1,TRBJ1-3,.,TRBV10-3,TGTGCCATCAGCCAACAGGGGGATGCGGACACCATATATTTT,CAISQQGDADTIYF
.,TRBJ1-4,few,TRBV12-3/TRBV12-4,TGTGCCAGCAGCGCTATAGTCTCCTTTGCAGACTGGGGTAATGAAAAACTGTTTTTT,CASSAIVSFADWGNEKLFF
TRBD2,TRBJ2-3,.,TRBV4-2,TGTGCCAGCAGCCTCGAGGTGGCTAGCGGGAGCCGAGATACGCAGTATTTT,CASSLEVASGSRDTQYF
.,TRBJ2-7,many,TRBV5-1,TGCGCCAGCAGCTCCGGGCCCCCATCCTACGAGCAGTACTTC,CASSSGPPSYEQYF
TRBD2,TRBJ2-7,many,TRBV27,TGTGCCAGCAGTCCCGGGACTAGCGGGAGGTACGAGCAGTACTTC,CASSPGTSGRYEQYF
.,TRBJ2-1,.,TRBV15,TGTGCCACCAGCAGAGGTGGCAGCCCCTACAATGAGCAGTTCTTC,CATSRGGSPYNEQFF
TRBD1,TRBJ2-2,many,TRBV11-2,TGTGCCAGCAGCTTAGTAGACAGGGGGCGATGGACCGGGGAGCTGTTTTTT,CASSLVDRGRWTGELFF
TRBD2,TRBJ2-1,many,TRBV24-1,TGTGCCACCAGTGATCGACCAGGACTAGCCGCCTACAATGAGCAGTTCTTC,CATSDRPGLAAYNEQFF
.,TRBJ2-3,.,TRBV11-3,TGTGCCAGCAGCTTACAGGGTTCTAGCACAGATACGCAGTATTTT,CASSLQGSSTDTQYF
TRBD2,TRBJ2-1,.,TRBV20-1,TGCAGTGCTACACCCTCCAGCGGGAGGTTCTACAATGAGCAGCTCTTC,CSATPSSGRFYNEQLF
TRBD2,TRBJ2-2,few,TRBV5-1,TGCGCCAGCAGCGGGAGGACTAGCGGGACGAACACCGGGGAGCTGTTTTTT,CASSGRTSGTNTGELFF
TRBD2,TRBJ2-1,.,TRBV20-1,TGCAGTGCTAGACCCATTCGACTAGCGGGAGTTGAGATGTTTCGGCAGTTCTTC,CSARPIRLAGVEMFRQFF
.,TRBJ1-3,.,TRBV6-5,TGTGCCAGCAGTTACTCGTCGGTAGACTCTGGAAACACCATATATTTT,CASSYSSVDSGNTIYF
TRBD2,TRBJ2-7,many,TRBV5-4,TGTGCCAGCAGCCCCGGACTAGCGGGAACAACCTACGAGCAGTACTTC,CASSPGLAGTTYEQYF
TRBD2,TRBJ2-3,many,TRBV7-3,TGTGCCAGCAGCTTAATTGGTCTGCGGGAGGGCGGCACAGATACGCAGTATTTT,CASSLIGLREGGTDTQYF
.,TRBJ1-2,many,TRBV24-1,TGTGCCACCAGCCGACTTTTTGACTACACCTTC,CATSRLFDYTF
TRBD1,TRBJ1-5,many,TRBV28,TGTGCCAGCAGGTCCCCGGGACAGACAAATCAGCCCCAGCATTTT,CASRSPGQTNQPQHF
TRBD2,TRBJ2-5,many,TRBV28,TGTGCCAGCAGTTTCGTCGGACTAGCGGAAGAGACCCAGTACTTC,CASSFVGLAEETQYF
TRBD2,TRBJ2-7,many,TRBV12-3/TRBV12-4,TGTGCCAGCAGTTCCGGACTAGCGGTGACCTTGGAGCAGTACTTC,CASSSGLAVTLEQYF
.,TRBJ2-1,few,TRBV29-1,TGCAGCGTTGAATTATTCCCGAGGGGGGATGAGCAGTTCTTC,CSVELFPRGDEQFF
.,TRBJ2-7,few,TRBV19,TGTGCCAGTAGTGAGACCGGGACTCCTACCTCCTACGAGCAGTACTTC,CASSETGTPTSYEQYF
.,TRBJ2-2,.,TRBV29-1,TGCAGCGCCAGAAGGAACAGCGCGAACACCGGGGAGCTGTTTTTT,CSARRNSANTGELFF
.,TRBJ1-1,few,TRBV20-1,TGCAGTGCTAGTAGAGTACAGGGATGGGGGGCGGCTGAAGCTTTCTTT,CSASRVQGWGAAEAFF
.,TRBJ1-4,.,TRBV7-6,TGTGCCAGCAGCGAGTCGGTAGCAACTAATGAAAAACTGTTTTTT,CASSESVATNEKLFF
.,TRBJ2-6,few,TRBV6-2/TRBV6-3,TGTGCCAGCGCGAGCCTCCGTCGCTCTGGGGCCAACGTCCTGACTTTC,CASASLRRSGANVLTF
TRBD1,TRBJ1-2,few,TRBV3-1,TGTGCCAGCAGCCAAGGACAGGGATTTGCTCATGGCTACACCTTC,CASSQGQGFAHGYTF
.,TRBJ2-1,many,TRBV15,TGTGCCACCAGCAGAGATCCCGCCGGGGAGCAGTTCTTC,CATSRDPAGEQFF
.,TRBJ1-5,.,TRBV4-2,TGTGCCAGCAGCCAAGTTATCCCAGAGCGTGATCAGCCCCAGCATTTT,CASSQVIPERDQPQHF
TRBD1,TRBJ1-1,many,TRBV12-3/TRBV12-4,TGTGCCAGCACCGTCCATTTGGGGACAGGGTACAGATCCACTGAAGCTTTCTTT,CASTVHLGTGYRSTEAFF
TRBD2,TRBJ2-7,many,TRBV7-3,TGTGCCAGCAGCTTAGTAGCGGGGAGTTACGAGCAGTACTTC,CASSLVAGSYEQYF
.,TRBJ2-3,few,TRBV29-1,TGCAGCGTCCGGGGGCACCTCACAGATACGCAGTATTTT,CSVRGHLTDTQYF
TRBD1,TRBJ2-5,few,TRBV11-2,TGTGCCAGCAGCTTAGTTGCAGGGGGCTCGGGAGAGACCCAGTACTTC,CASSLVAGGSGETQYF
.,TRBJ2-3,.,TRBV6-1,TGTGCCAGCACGGCAGGACGCACAGATACGCAGTATTTT,CASTAGRTDTQYF
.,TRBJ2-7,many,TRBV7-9,TGTGCCAGCAGCCCGAGACCGGGGGCGGGAGTTTACCACGAGCAGTACTTC,CASSPRPGAGVYHEQYF
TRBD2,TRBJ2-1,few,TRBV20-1,TGCAGTGCTTCGACTAGCGGGAGGTCGGCTGAGCAGTTCTTC,CSASTSGRSAEQFF
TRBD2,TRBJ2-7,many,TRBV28,TGTGCCAGCAGAGCGGGAGGGCCCCACGAGCAGTACTTC,CASRAGGPHEQYF
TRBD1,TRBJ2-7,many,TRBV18,TGTGCCAGCTCACCGAAAACAGGGGGCAGCTACGAGCAGTACTTC,CASSPKTGGSYEQYF
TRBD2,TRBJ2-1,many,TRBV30,TGTGCCTGCTACCGACTAGCGACCCACAATGAGCAGTTCTTC,CACYRLATHNEQFF
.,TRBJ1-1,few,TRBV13,TGTGCCAGCAGCTTAGAAGAGGCCACTGAAGCTTTCTTT,CASSLEEATEAFF
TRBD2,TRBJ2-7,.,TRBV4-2,TGTGCCAGCAGCCACCTACTAGCGGCCAGCTCCTACGAGCAGTACTTC,CASSHLLAASSYEQYF
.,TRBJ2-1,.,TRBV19,TGTGCCAGTAGTCCTACCACGAGAATCCGGGAGCTAGAGCAGTTCTTC,CASSPTTRIRELEQFF
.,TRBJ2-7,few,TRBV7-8,TGTGCCGGCAGCTTAGCGGTGGGAGGCTACGAGCAGTACTTC,CAGSLAVGGYEQYF
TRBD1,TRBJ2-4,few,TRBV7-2,TGTGCCAGCAGCAGCCGGGACAGGGTTATTGAGGAGAAGCTAGCCAAAAACATTCAGTACTTC,CASSSRDRVIEEKLAKNIQYF
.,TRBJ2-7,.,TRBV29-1,TGCAGCGTTGATTTCTCCCTCTTGGGCGAGCAGTACTTC,CSVDFSLLGEQYF
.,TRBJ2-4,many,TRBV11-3,TGTGCCAGCAGCTTGGACGGCCAGATTCTTCTAGCCAAAAACATTCAGTACTTC,CASSLDGQILLAKNIQYF
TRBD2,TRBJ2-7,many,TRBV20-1,TGCAGTGCTAGGGGAACACTAGCGGGCTCTTACGAGCAGTACTTC,CSARGTLAGSYEQYF
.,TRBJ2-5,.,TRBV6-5,TGTGCCAGCAGTTACTCGGGGGCTGAGACCCAGTACTTC,CASSYSGAETQYF
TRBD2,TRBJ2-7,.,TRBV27,TGTGCCAGCAGTCCGCGGACTAGCGGCCACGAGCAGTACTTC,CASSPRTSGHEQYF
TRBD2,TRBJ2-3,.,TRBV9,TGTGCCAGCAGCGAGCTAGCGGGAGGGCACGATACGCAGTATTTT,CASSELAGGHDTQYF
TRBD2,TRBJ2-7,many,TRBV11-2,TGTGCCAGCAGCCTCGGACTAGTCGTCTCCTACGAGCAGTACTTC,CASSLGLVVSYEQYF
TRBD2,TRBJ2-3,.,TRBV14,TGTGCCAGCAGCCGACGACTAGCGGGAGTCACGGGTCCAGCCGCAGATACGCAGTATTTT,CASSRRLAGVTGPAADTQYF